A selection of T cell receptor beta chains follows, all from one sample in a study of control samples from healthy donors and cancer patients. Sequencing used immunoSEQ multiplex PCR; TCRdb keeps in-frame clones, though not all of them. The sample carries about 120,000 clones, 87% recorded once. The sequencing sample was made of blood. The source is a man under 40 in good health. The conserved cysteine and the conserved F or W are not part of the CDR3 here. A D gene is named only where the DNA matches it firmly.

>TRBV24-1|TRBD1|TRBJ2-5
ATSDFRTGGETQY
>TRBV24-1|.|TRBJ2-5
ATSARQNQETQY
>TRBV19|TRBD1|TRBJ2-3
ASSIAGTGGRTDTQY
>TRBV3-1/TRBV3-2|.|TRBJ1-2
ASSQAGRANT
>TRBV12-5|.|TRBJ2-5
ASGISTQY
>TRBV7-8|TRBD1|TRBJ1-2
ASSLGQGATGGYT
>TRBV19|.|TRBJ1-3
ASSIVNIPRENTIY
>TRBV11-3|TRBD1|TRBJ1-2
ASSSGQGLNYGYT
>TRBV3-1/TRBV3-2|.|TRBJ2-5
ASSLGKTQY
>TRBV29-1|TRBD1|TRBJ1-2
SVRGLYGYT
>TRBV5-1|.|TRBJ2-1
ASSANNEQF
>TRBV11-3|.|TRBJ2-2
ASSGNTGGELF
>TRBV19|TRBD2|TRBJ2-2
ASSISASGATGELF
>TRBV18|TRBD1|TRBJ2-4
ASSRQGTIAKNIQY
>TRBV7-3|.|TRBJ2-1
ASSLNAGAPYNEQF
>TRBV3-1/TRBV3-2|.|TRBJ2-4
ASSPSEGDIQY
>TRBV29-1|TRBD1|TRBJ1-2
SVEKGQGYGYT
>TRBV19|.|TRBJ2-7
ASSNYDRDGSYEQY
>TRBV7-9|.|TRBJ1-2
ASSLGVGSDNYGYT
>TRBV10-2|.|TRBJ1-1
ASNPTGPQNEAF
>TRBV6-6|TRBD1|TRBJ1-5
ASSLDRALNQPQH
>TRBV2|TRBD2|TRBJ2-7
ASRLAGLNSYEQY
>TRBV2|.|TRBJ2-7
ASSEGDPYEQY
>TRBV10-3|.|TRBJ1-2
AISESSPGEGYGYT
>TRBV12-3/TRBV12-4|.|TRBJ2-5
ASSFLGEETQY
>TRBV6-5|TRBD1|TRBJ1-1
ASSIPTRDSWGAF
>TRBV20-1|.|TRBJ1-2
SASGHVYGYT
>TRBV15|.|TRBJ2-2
ATSRARDTGNTGELF
>TRBV3-1/TRBV3-2|.|TRBJ1-1
ASSTRSLNTEAF
>TRBV5-1|TRBD1|TRBJ1-2
ASTYDRDREYNYGYT
>TRBV20-1|.|TRBJ1-1
SASNGQVRGNTEAF
>TRBV4-2|.|TRBJ1-4
ASSQGRGANEKLF
>TRBV6-5|TRBD1|TRBJ1-2
ASSLTGVDGYT